This entry lists 6 T cell receptor beta chains sequenced from one sample in a study of blood T cell repertoires in COVID-19. TCRdb's table, derived via immunoSEQ multiplex PCR, lists solely in-frame clones and lacks some. The sample carries about 94,000 clones, about 80% recorded once. The source material was peripheral blood. These TCRs come from a human donor in a cohort sampled during active COVID-19.

The chain has TRBV24-1 and TRBJ2-7, with TRBD1 matching 8 bases. The CDR3 consists of 15 residues. From germline, CDR1 is KGHDR and CDR2 SFDVKD. J gave up 0 bases and V 3 bases, and 3 bases lay outside the gene matches. For the CDR3, the DNA is TGTGCCACCAGTGATATGGGGACAGGCTCCTACGAGCAGTACTTC. It codes for CATSDMGTGSYEQYF.

V usage is TRBV6-5 and J usage is TRBJ2-4; TRBD2 is a possible D gene (6 bases). This CDR3 contains 15 residues. Trimming removed 2 bases from V and 0 bases from J, with 8 bases in between. Germline lookup yields CDR1 MNHEY and CDR2 SVGAGI. CDR3 sequence reads: CASSYMGGAKNIQYF. The CDR3 nucleotides are TGTGCCAGCAGTTACATGGGGGGAGCCAAAAACATTCAGTACTTC.

The rearrangement joins TRBV2 to TRBJ2-7, with TRBD2 identical over 9 bases. Germline lookup yields CDR1 SNHLY and CDR2 FYNNEI. The CDR3 is made up of 14 amino acids. The V and J ends lost 5 bases and 4 bases, in that order; junction bases with no gene match: 6. The CDR3 here is CASSRAGGPYEQYF. In nucleotides, the CDR3 is TGTGCCAGCAGTCGGGCGGGAGGGCCGTACGAGCAGTACTTC. Full variable domain (remainder filled in from reference TRBV2 and TRBJ2-7): EPEVTQTPSHQVTQMGQEVILRCVPISNHLYFYWYRQILGQKVEFLVSFYNNEISEKSEIFDDQFSVERPDGSNFTLKIRSTKLEDSAMYFCASSRAGGPYEQYFGPGTRLTVT.

This clone was recorded a few times. V gene TRBV3-1 (or the pseudogene TRBV3-2) combines with J gene TRBJ1-1; a weak D match, TRBD1 (5 bases). The length of the CDR3 is 15 residues. The V end was cut by 4 bases, the J end by 5 bases, with 17 bases between. In germline, CDR1 is LGHDT, CDR2 YNNKEL (reference sequence). This CDR3 reads CASSLLGQGVTEAFF. In DNA form, the CDR3 reads TGTGCCAGCAGCCTGCTGGGGCAAGGGGTAACTGAAGCTTTCTTT.

The rearrangement links TRBV24-1 to TRBJ2-5, with TRBD2 matching 9 bases. CDR3 length: 12 amino acids. The germline gives CDR1 KGHDR, CDR2 SFDVKD. The V and J ends lost 9 bases and 5 bases, in that order; junction bases with no gene match: 3. CDR3 residues: CATSSGRETQYF. The CDR3 bases are TGTGCCACCTCCAGCGGGAGGGAGACCCAGTACTTC.

V gene TRBV28 combines with J gene TRBJ1-1; weak D call: TRBD1 (6 bases). Trimming left V 3 bases short and J 4 bases short, with 9 bases between. CDR1 and CDR2 (germline): MDHEN, SYDVKM. CDR3 length equals 13 residues. DNA of the CDR3: TGTGCCAGCAGTTTGGGAGGGGGCACTGAAGCTTTCTTT. Protein: CASSLGGGTEAFF. The full variable domain, completed using reference TRBV28 and TRBJ1-1, is DVKVTQSSRYLVKRTGEKVFLECVQDMDHENMFWYRQDPGLGLRLIYFSYDVKMKEKGDIPEGYSVSREKKERFSLILESASTNQTSMYLCASSLGGGTEAFFGQGTRLTVV.